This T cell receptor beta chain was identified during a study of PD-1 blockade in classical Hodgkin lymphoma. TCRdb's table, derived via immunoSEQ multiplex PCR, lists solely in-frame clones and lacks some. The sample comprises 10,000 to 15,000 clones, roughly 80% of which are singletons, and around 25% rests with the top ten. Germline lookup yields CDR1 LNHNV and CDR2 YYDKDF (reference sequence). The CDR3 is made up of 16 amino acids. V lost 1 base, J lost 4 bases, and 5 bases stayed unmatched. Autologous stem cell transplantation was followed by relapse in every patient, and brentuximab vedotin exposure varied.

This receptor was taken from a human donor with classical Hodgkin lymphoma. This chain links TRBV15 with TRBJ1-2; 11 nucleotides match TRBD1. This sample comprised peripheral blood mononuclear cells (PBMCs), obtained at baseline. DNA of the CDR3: TGTGCCACCAGCAGAGTTTTCGGACAGGGGGCCTATGGCTACACCTTC. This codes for CATSRVFGQGAYGYTF.